This T cell receptor beta chain was obtained from a study of blood T cell repertoires in COVID-19. Under the authors' procedure: Estimates of nucleated cell counts were drawn from the amplification of reference gene primers. Libraries were prepared by immunoSEQ multiplex PCR; TCRdb keeps only in-frame clonotypes and omits some of them. The V and J calls and the clone size are those of that table, but D and trimming were determined from the DNA. Here the sample spans a few hundred thousand clones, roughly 90% being singletons. The germline CDR1 and CDR2 sequences are MDHEN and SYDVKM. CDR3 length: 15 residues. V trimming: 8 bases; J trimming: 5 bases; junction bases outside the gene matches: 12.

The sample consisted of peripheral blood. The receptor was isolated from a man aged 65-85 years with acute or convalescent COVID-19. The chain employs TRBV28 and TRBJ2-5, with 9 bases lining up with TRBD1. The CDR3 coding sequence is TGTGCCAGCGGCAAACAGGGGGCTGGGTTGGAGACCCAGTACTTC. Translating it yields CASGKQGAGLETQYF.